A selection of T cell receptor beta chains follows, all from one sample in a study of blood T cell repertoires in COVID-19. This table comes from immunoSEQ multiplex PCR, and its TCRdb copy is limited to in-frame clones, with some not included. The table has 100,000 or so clones, over 75% seen once. Sequenced material: peripheral blood. These receptors came from a woman aged 55-69 years with acute or convalescent COVID-19. Each CDR3 is given with its conserved first and last residue. A D gene is named only where the DNA matches it firmly. Some rows have no size entry. The others give once, few or many, or a class for an expanded clone.

V	size	D	J	CDR3	DNA
TRBV19	.	.	TRBJ1-1	CASSGTRVEAFF	TGTGCCAGTAGTGGGACAAGGGTTGAAGCTTTCTTT
TRBV6-5	.	TRBD1	TRBJ1-1	CASRDRGWAGTEAFF	TGTGCCAGCAGAGACAGGGGGTGGGCCGGCACTGAAGCTTTCTTT
TRBV2	.	.	TRBJ1-2	CASRDAGVGSYTF	TGTGCCAGCAGGGATGCGGGGGTGGGAAGCTACACCTTC
TRBV14	.	.	TRBJ1-6	CASSHRSSSYNSPLHF	TGTGCCAGCAGCCACCGTTCGTCTTCTTATAATTCACCCCTCCACTTT
TRBV3-1/TRBV3-2	.	TRBD2	TRBJ2-2	CASSQVSSGSGGELFF	TGTGCCAGCAGCCAAGTTTCCAGCGGGAGCGGCGGGGAGCTGTTTTTT
TRBV7-9	.	.	TRBJ2-1	CASSRGPSEQFF	TGTGCCAGCAGCCGCGGTCCTAGTGAGCAGTTCTTC
TRBV19	.	.	TRBJ1-1	CASSIWGDTEAFF	TGTGCCAGTAGTATCTGGGGGGACACTGAAGCTTTCTTT
TRBV12-3/TRBV12-4	.	.	TRBJ1-2	CASTQVHSGYTF	TGTGCCAGCACTCAGGTACACTCTGGCTACACCTTC
TRBV5-1	.	TRBD2	TRBJ2-1	CATSPGLAYGGEQFF	TGCGCCACCTCACCGGGACTAGCCTACGGAGGGGAGCAGTTCTTC
TRBV5-1	.	.	TRBJ1-3	CASSLDSSGNTIYF	TGCGCCAGCAGCTTAGACAGCTCTGGAAACACCATATATTTT
TRBV10-3	.	TRBD2	TRBJ2-1	CAISGLAGENEQFF	TGTGCCATCAGTGGTCTGGCGGGAGAAAATGAGCAGTTCTTC
TRBV30	.	.	TRBJ1-6	CAWTGEAYNSPLHF	TGTGCCTGGACCGGGGAAGCCTATAATTCACCCCTCCACTTT
TRBV5-8	once	.	TRBJ2-1	CASSPLGRFSYNEQFF	TGTGCCAGCAGCCCTCTCGGTCGCTTTTCCTACAATGAGCAGTTCTTC
TRBV25-1	.	.	TRBJ2-7	CASRKDSSPYEQYF	TGTGCCAGCAGAAAGGACAGTTCCCCCTACGAGCAGTACTTC
TRBV28	.	TRBD1	TRBJ1-2	CASRGGQRYGYTF	TGTGCCAGCCGTGGGGGACAGCGCTATGGCTACACCTTC
TRBV27	.	.	TRBJ1-5	CASSRVNQPQHF	TGTGCCAGCAGCCGAGTTAATCAGCCCCAGCATTTT
TRBV5-6	.	.	TRBJ1-5	CASSHQNSNQPQHF	TGTGCCAGCAGCCATCAAAATAGCAATCAGCCCCAGCATTTT
TRBV27	.	.	TRBJ1-4	CASSSVGGASPIEKLFF	TGTGCCAGCAGTTCAGTAGGGGGGGCCAGCCCAATAGAAAAACTGTTTTTT
TRBV19	.	TRBD1	TRBJ1-1	CASSAQGRWNTEAFF	TGTGCCAGTAGTGCACAGGGGAGATGGAACACTGAAGCTTTCTTT
TRBV28	.	TRBD1	TRBJ2-5	CASSSPGQASQETQYF	TGTGCCAGCAGTTCACCGGGACAGGCAAGCCAAGAGACCCAGTACTTC
TRBV4-1	once	.	TRBJ2-3	CASSPGTRGDTQYF	TGCGCCAGCAGCCCCGGGACTCGCGGGGATACGCAGTATTTT
TRBV10-3	.	.	TRBJ1-6	CAVRSSYNSPLHF	TGTGCCGTAAGGAGCTCCTATAATTCACCCCTCCACTTT
TRBV5-1	.	.	TRBJ1-5	CASSLGIQGLGSQPQHF	TGCGCCAGCAGCTTGGGCATTCAGGGGCTTGGCAGTCAGCCCCAGCATTTT
TRBV28	.	.	TRBJ1-5	CASTSSQGSNQPQHF	TGTGCCAGCACCTCCTCACAGGGTAGCAATCAGCCCCAGCATTTT
TRBV7-9	.	.	TRBJ1-5	CASSLGDQPQHF	TGTGCCAGCAGCTTAGGCGATCAGCCCCAGCATTTT
TRBV19	.	TRBD1	TRBJ2-5	CASRDRGRGETQYF	TGTGCCAGCCGGGACAGGGGGCGCGGGGAGACCCAGTACTTC
TRBV25-1	.	TRBD2	TRBJ2-3	CASSELGGRYSDTQYF	TGTGCCAGCAGTGAATTGGGCGGGAGGTATTCAGATACGCAGTATTTT
TRBV28	.	TRBD1	TRBJ2-7	CASRQGASYEQYF	TGTGCCAGCAGACAGGGGGCTTCCTACGAGCAGTACTTC
TRBV5-5	few	TRBD1	TRBJ1-1	CASSVQDRGFGLTEAFF	TGTGCCAGCAGCGTACAGGACAGGGGATTTGGTTTAACTGAAGCTTTCTTT
TRBV5-1	.	TRBD2	TRBJ2-7	CASSLTLAGDEQYF	TGCGCCAGCAGCCTAACACTAGCGGGAGACGAGCAGTACTTC
TRBV11-2	.	.	TRBJ2-5	CASSRDFEATQYF	TGTGCCAGCAGCCGGGACTTCGAGGCGACCCAGTACTTC
TRBV5-1	.	.	TRBJ1-1	CASDGARTEAFF	TGCGCCAGCGATGGGGCGCGAACTGAAGCTTTCTTT
TRBV10-3	.	.	TRBJ2-2	CAIGRGTSTNTGELFF	TGTGCCATCGGTCGTGGAACTAGTACGAACACCGGGGAGCTGTTTTTT
TRBV6-5	few	.	TRBJ1-2	CASKEGLSYGYTF	TGTGCCAGCAAGGAGGGGCTTAGCTATGGCTACACCTTC
TRBV9	.	TRBD1	TRBJ1-2	CASSQGGQGDYGYTF	TGTGCCAGCAGCCAAGGGGGCCAGGGGGACTATGGCTACACCTTC
TRBV5-1	.	.	TRBJ2-7	CASSFRDFTIRLPYEQYF	TGCGCCAGCAGCTTCCGGGACTTTACAATTCGTCTACCCTACGAGCAGTACTTC
TRBV7-9	.	.	TRBJ1-1	CASSLVSAGTEAFF	TGTGCCAGCAGCTTAGTGAGCGCGGGCACTGAAGCTTTCTTT
TRBV5-1	.	.	TRBJ2-2	CASRKSGDDTGELFF	TGCGCCAGCCGAAAATCGGGAGATGACACCGGGGAGCTGTTTTTT
TRBV24-1	.	.	TRBJ2-3	CATSRGGSDTQYF	TGTGCCACCAGTCGGGGTGGGTCCGATACGCAGTATTTT
TRBV7-9	few	.	TRBJ2-2	CASSIYSVQGTGELFF	TGTGCCAGCAGCATATATAGCGTACAGGGCACCGGGGAGCTGTTTTTT
TRBV15	.	TRBD2	TRBJ2-1	CATSILAGGPDEQFF	TGTGCCACCAGCATACTAGCGGGAGGGCCGGATGAGCAGTTCTTC
TRBV25-1	.	.	TRBJ1-1	CASRHQGSGTEAFF	TGTGCCAGCAGGCATCAGGGGTCGGGGACTGAAGCTTTCTTT
TRBV27	few	.	TRBJ1-1	CASRFRGQNTEAFF	TGTGCCAGCAGATTTAGGGGCCAGAACACTGAAGCTTTCTTT